The rows below give T cell receptor beta chains drawn from one sample of a study of post-analysis software for immune sequencing data. TCRdb called the PCR reads again in MiXCR, with one record for every CDR3 protein. The sample consists of under 200,000 distinct CDR3 sequences, roughly 40% of them appearing once. Source: blood, taken after autologous hematopoietic stem cell transplantation. Every receptor here comes from a girl aged 5-17 years with multiple sclerosis. Both conserved end residues are part of each CDR3.

V gene	J gene	CDR3 protein
TRBV7-2	TRBJ2-1	CASSRDSREQFF
TRBV6-6	TRBJ1-5	CASSYGQGSQPQHF
TRBV20-1	TRBJ2-3	CSAGTSGLDTDTQYF
TRBV27	TRBJ2-7	CASSLGLAGLEQYF
TRBV20-1	TRBJ2-1	CSALSNNEQFF
TRBV11-3	TRBJ2-5	CASSFGTDKYF
TRBV6-5	TRBJ2-2	CASITGTDTGELFF
TRBV29-1	TRBJ2-1	CSASEAANNEQFF
TRBV29-1	TRBJ2-1	CSVLKGLAGGSEQFF
TRBV20-1	TRBJ2-5	CSGGREIEYQETQYF
TRBV19	TRBJ1-2	CASTPGQGYGYTF
TRBV29-1	TRBJ2-3	CSADGLAGDELGTDTQYF
TRBV19	TRBJ2-6	CASTVDRSGANVLTF
TRBV28	TRBJ1-1	CASRLRGLNTEAFF
TRBV18	TRBJ2-7	CASSRRGPDEQYF
TRBV2	TRBJ2-3	CASAQGAGDTQYF
TRBV10-2	TRBJ2-7	CASSESPSYEQYF
TRBV20-1	.	CSVSSRTVSRETQYF
TRBV20-1	TRBJ1-5	CSANGQGNQPQHF
TRBV6-6	TRBJ1-2	CASSKGKAHYGYTF
TRBV14	TRBJ2-5	CASSQGVTGGQETQYF
TRBV27	TRBJ2-3	CASSSVALNTDTQYF
TRBV3-1	.	CASSNTGRNEQYF
TRBV7-7	TRBJ2-1	CASSRTSGREQFF
TRBV7-2	TRBJ2-3	CASSPSASQYF
TRBV18	TRBJ2-4	CASSPPGQGVLSIQYF
TRBV20-1	TRBJ2-7	CSARNEVAAHGEQYF
TRBV7-3	TRBJ1-1	CASSWGQGLSTEAFF
TRBV5-1	TRBJ2-7	CASSLVAGGSSYEQYF
TRBV6-5	TRBJ1-2	CASRRGPEVGYTF
TRBV5-1	TRBJ2-1	CASSLGEGPGLADNEQFF
TRBV9	.	CASSAAVAAETQYF
TRBV20-1	TRBJ1-1	CSASQDDDRVTEAFF
TRBV10-3	TRBJ2-6	CAISESFRGSGANVLTF
TRBV20-1	TRBJ1-2	CSYPRGGVLYGYTF
TRBV3-1	TRBJ2-5	CASSQDLASGQETQYF
TRBV5-1	.	CASSLGSGSIGEQYF
TRBV27	TRBJ1-6	CASSLSRSNSPLHF
TRBV7-9	TRBJ2-1	CASSTGLGGYNEQFF
TRBV9	TRBJ2-1	CASSVAALNNEQFF
TRBV7-8	TRBJ1-2	CASSPVGDREFSGYTF
TRBV10-3	TRBJ2-3	CASTGVSTDAQYF
TRBV20-1	TRBJ2-3	CSATRLAATDTQYF
TRBV2	TRBJ1-2	CASRGRIGYGYTF
TRBV5-1	TRBJ2-5	CASGNSGNEQYF
TRBV7-9	TRBJ2-3	CASSLDTDTQYF
TRBV6-5	.	CASSYELAGVVETQYF
TRBV12-3/TRBV12-4	.	CASSLRRVRETQYF
TRBV7-6	.	CASSLGGAGGGEQYF
TRBV6-2/TRBV6-3	TRBJ2-7	CASSYGIGEQYF
TRBV4-2	TRBJ2-1	CASSQDFSGSYNEQFF
TRBV6-5	TRBJ1-4	CASSYSSISEKLFF
TRBV4-1	TRBJ2-1	CASSSSQGGNEQFF
TRBV5-1	TRBJ1-1	CASSWDLNTEAFF
TRBV29-1	TRBJ2-7	CSVGRGARTYEQYF
TRBV2	TRBJ2-3	CASSQLAGGPSTDTQYF
TRBV7-9	TRBJ2-5	CASSSPRAFQETQYF
TRBV7-8	TRBJ2-6	CASSRKNTGAGANVLTF
TRBV19	TRBJ2-7	CASSIPGVGYEQYF
TRBV6-2/TRBV6-3	TRBJ2-5	CASSYTSGAYQETQYF